This section outlines one TCR beta chain sequence together with its context. Its antigen is currently not known. V and J are truncated by 9 bases and 4 bases respectively, leaving an intervening sequence of 18 bases. The CDR3 runs 14 amino acids, cysteine and phenylalanine included. Only CDR3 DNA is held: 42 bases, read in frame from base 1. As encoded in the germline V gene (reference sequence), CDR1 is LNHDA while CDR2 is SQIVND. The data stem from a study of cytomegalovirus exposure and HLA in healthy donors (dated by TCRdb to the late 2010s). Some background on the complete study: In an earlier analysis of about 560 of the donors, 276 Gb of sequence data and 100 million or so unique TCR beta sequences from 150 million to 200 million T cells were reported. A separate validation cohort of roughly 110 different subjects was used in addition to the roughly 620-subject first cohort. The number of typed donors differed by locus: about 620-630 for A, B, C, DRB1 and DQB1; 500 to 550 for DQA1; 606 for DPA1; and some 470 for DPB1. Around 320 gigabases of sequencing data and 78 million or so unique TCR sequences were included in an early release covering about 620 HLA-typed donors. A later genetic analysis took genome-wide SNP genotypes for about 55% of the roughly 670 donors and used that subset as a discovery cohort. The study combined high-throughput TCR immunosequencing, statistical association of individual TCRs with disease status, and machine learning to predict cytomegalovirus infection status. In the later analysis, no new phenotypic data were used to find candidate immune exposures; instead, reliance was placed on TCR beta sequences and their occurrence across donors. Alongside the repertoire data, information on donor age, sex, ethnicity and CMV serostatus was compiled. To study patterns of TCR occurrence, a later analysis re-analyzed previously published TCR beta repertoires from around 700 donors and added high-resolution HLA genotyping. Both class I and class II loci were covered by HLA typing, at four-digit resolution. All discovery cohort repertoires had been generated using a single sequencing platform. An earlier analysis of 587 of the donors used high-throughput TCR beta sequencing to judge whether each TCR beta V gene segment behaved as functional or pseudogenic. The study aimed to test whether cataloging public T cell receptors could reveal signatures of past pathogen exposure. Among roughly 400 genotyped donors of the cohort, an average of around 240,000 unique TCR beta nucleotide sequences were sequenced per donor, 15% to 20% of them non-productive. Among the approximately 400 genotyped donors, around 81% belonged to the genetic ancestry cluster associated with self-reported Caucasian donors. Five DR-DQ haplotypes were handled as single units for association and clustering because linkage in the cohort was strong. The study profiled the T cell repertoires of approximately 700 subjects by immunosequencing and related them to cytomegalovirus serostatus.

The library came from the immunoSEQ multiplex PCR assay. A mixture of 60 forward primers for TCR Vbeta segments and 13 reverse primers for TCR Jbeta segments was used in the multiplex PCR. The CDR3 region of rearranged TCR beta genes was amplified from genomic DNA with a multiplex PCR assay. The amplified TCR beta libraries were sequenced on the Illumina HiSeq System as 87-base-pair reads. On the authors' methods: A later analysis counted some 80 million unique TCR beta chains across the 666 repertoires, and roughly 10 million of these chains were shared by at least two donors. A nearest-neighbor algorithm error-corrected the raw reads and collapsed the reads into unique sequences, merging closely related sequences to remove PCR and sequencing errors. V, D and J gene segments were assigned by aligning CDR3 sequences to IMGT reference sequences. For a sequence to be retained, a match of at least six nucleotides to both a V gene segment and a J gene segment was required. Rearrangements were classified as productive when the CDR3 lacked stop codons and remained in frame with V and J, and all other rearrangements were classified as non-productive. Following IMGT convention, CDR3 was defined as the stretch from the second conserved V-encoded cysteine to the conserved J-encoded phenylalanine. Sequences without an unambiguous match to a single V gene segment were excluded from the earlier analysis of about 600 of the donors. An earlier analysis of 500 to 700 of the donors classified V segments as functional when productive rearrangements were above 56.7% and as segregating when the standard deviation between donors was above 5%. A statistical classification framework was built for diagnosing cytomegalovirus status from the catalog of TCR beta chain sequences. In a later analysis, TCR nucleotide sequences were compared against IMGT/GENE-DB human TR gene sequences so that V and J genes could be assigned. A later analysis assigned CDR3 sequences and most-parsimonious VDJ recombination scenarios with the TCRdist pipeline. A later analysis defined each TCR beta chain by its CDR3 amino acid sequence plus V-gene family, and excluded reads lacking a unique V-gene family. A later analysis removed nearly 600 highly shared, low-generation-probability nucleotide sequences to deal with suspected cross-contamination and a sequencing artifact. A later analysis calculated a clonal expansion index for each public chain from normalized within-repertoire ranks of inferred template counts. In a later analysis, generation probabilities were computed with a VDJ recombination model fitted to out-of-frame rearrangements, and the resulting probabilities were checked against IGoR. A later analysis scored TCR-TCR, TCR-HLA and TCR-CMV co-occurrence with hypergeometric tests, applying a repertoire-size bias correction to TCR pairs. A later analysis estimated false discovery rates by permuting HLA or CMV assignments 20 times. In a later analysis, co-occurring TCRs were grouped with DBSCAN, and TCRdist sequence similarity was added when clustering was performed within HLA-allele-positive subsets. Repertoires with fewer than 30,000 or more than 120,000 public chains, plus five repertoires with anomalous nucleotide sharing, were excluded from co-occurrence clustering. As stored in TCRdb, this immuneACCESS dataset retains in-frame rearrangements with V and J assigned. A fraction of the clones does not appear; measured against another copy, unresolved V genes explain less than half of the discrepancy, and the remainder lacks a known reason. From that table come the V and J calls and clone size; the DNA was used to work out D and trimming. The sample's table covers about 210,000 clones. The top ten hold about 0.9% of the sample.

Summary of the overall study and its limitations: According to a later analysis, most CMV-associated TCR beta chains appeared to be HLA-restricted, and the HLA associations seemed to be driven largely by CMV exposure. Roughly 15 rarely observed V segments, including chromosome 9 orphons, were excluded from the earlier analysis of about 500 of the donors because counts were too low. A later analysis reported that several top co-occurrence clusters appeared linked to parvovirus B19, influenza, CMV and Epstein-Barr virus. The study listed approximately 160 TCR beta chains as associated with cytomegalovirus. Linkage disequilibrium might explain the correlated functional status among segregating V segments, but an unknown experimental factor could not be ruled out. A further reported finding was that TCR beta sequences accurately predicted the HLA-A and HLA-B alleles for most subjects in the first cohort. In a later analysis, HLA-associated TCR beta chains showed more clonal expansion and lower generation probabilities than non-associated chains that were equally common. When HLA alleles, especially DR and DQ, strongly co-occurred, attributing TCR associations to individual alleles was difficult. The 87-base-pair reads could not distinguish some IMGT-functional V segments, including TRBV6-2 and TRBV6-3, so those segments were excluded. Compared with the 666-donor mean, donors in an Asian-associated ancestry cluster had fewer N-insertions in productive TCRs, according to a later genetic analysis. For the cohort, immune exposure information was limited to CMV serostatus. In a later genetic analysis, a missense DCLRE1C variant was associated with V-gene and J-gene trimming of TCR beta chains, and the association was replicated in an independent cohort. Broadly in line with IMGT annotations, most TCR beta V segments showed up in productive rearrangements about 87% or about 30% of the time in an earlier analysis of several hundred of the donors. In a later analysis, TCR association rates were found to vary across HLA loci, with the most associated TCRs seen for DRB1 alleles and the fewest for HLA-C alleles. Most TCR sequences were observed very rarely across donors, whereas some public TCRs were present in many individuals. A cluster of highly shared sequence variants was judged likely to represent a technical artifact of the sequencing pipeline. The presence/absence analyses assumed that sequencing depth was roughly uniform across donors, and that assumption may not be true. The classifier was reported to diagnose cytomegalovirus status with high specificity and sensitivity in both the original and validation cohorts. In vitro tests confirmed that a few of the cytomegalovirus-associated TCR beta chains recognize cytomegalovirus antigens. The authors suggested that the approach could potentially be generalized to other disease states and immunological phenotypes. In a later analysis, some 18,000 TCR beta sequences were associated with specific HLA alleles at a false discovery rate of 0.05. The cohort was sequenced for TCR beta chains only, and without alpha or paired-chain data the features that could be detected were limited. Because HLA typing was unavailable for some donors at each locus, only the typed subset was used in association tests.

The cohort comprised some 730 healthy bone marrow donors. All cohort members were sampled while nominally healthy, although unrecorded immune exposures were likely present. The donor was CMV seropositive and belonged to the group of 250 to 350 seropositive cohort members. A peripheral blood sample was collected from each donor, and TCR beta sequencing was performed on peripheral blood mononuclear cells. Genomic DNA extraction from the blood cell samples was performed with the Qiagen DNeasy Blood Extraction Kit. This receptor chain uses TRBV19 and TRBJ1-1, and TRBD1 may be the D gene, going by 6 matching bases. The sequenced sample was PBMCs. The receptor comes from a woman in her 30s in good health and CMV-seropositive. The CDR3: CASSDRGGRTEAFF. DNA sequence: TGTGCCAGCAGCGATAGAGGGGGTCGCACTGAAGCTTTCTTT. The variable domain in full, with residues beyond the CDR3 obtained from the reference TRBV19 and TRBJ1-1 genes, is DGGITQSPKYLFRKEGQNVTLSCEQNLNHDAMYWYRQDPGQGLRLIYYSQIVNDFQKGDIAEGYSVSREKKESFPLTVTSAQKNPTAFYLCASSDRGGRTEAFFGQGTRLTVV.